A single sample is the source of the 27 T cell receptor beta chains below, sequenced in a study of OX40 agonist ivuxolimab in advanced cancers. Sequenced by immunoSEQ multiplex PCR; TCRdb stores in-frame clones only, minus some. The table shows roughly 72,000 clones, with more than 65% occurring only once. Sequenced material: CD4+ or CD8+ T cells sorted from blood, taken in a trial of the OX40 agonist ivuxolimab. These receptors were obtained from an adult with an advanced solid tumor such as melanoma, head and neck, liver or kidney cancer.

The chain uses TRBV6-1 and TRBJ2-2; no reliable D call. Germline V gene sequence: CDR1 MNHNS, CDR2 SASEGT. Deletions cut 1 base from V and 2 bases from J, with 8 bases between. The CDR3 runs 15 residues. The CDR3 region is CASSEGRSNTGELFF. CDR3 nucleotide sequence: TGTGCCAGCAGTGAAGGCAGGAGTAACACCGGGGAGCTGTTTTTT.

This rearrangement joins TRBV9 to TRBJ1-2, with 7 bases fitting TRBD1. This CDR3 has 12 amino acids. Germline trimming cut 2 bases from V and 8 bases from J; bases unmatched to any gene: 3. In germline, CDR1 is SGDLS, CDR2 YYNGEE. CDR3 nucleotide sequence: TGTGCCAGCAGCGTTATAGGGGGCGGCTACACCTTC. Translating gives CASSVIGGGYTF.

V gene TRBV19 combines with J gene TRBJ2-3; D is uncertain. CDR3 size: 14 residues. Germline CDR1 reads LNHDA; CDR2 reads SQIVND (reference sequence). With 3 bases removed from V and 2 bases from J, the gap between germline ends came to 9 bases. The DNA of the CDR3 is TGTGCCAGTAGTATTGGCGACTCCACAGATACGCAGTATTTT. Its translation: CASSIGDSTDTQYF. The entire variable domain, with the rest obtained from reference TRBV19 and TRBJ2-3, is as follows: DGGITQSPKYLFRKEGQNVTLSCEQNLNHDAMYWYRQDPGQGLRLIYYSQIVNDFQKGDIAEGYSVSREKKESFPLTVTSAQKNPTAFYLCASSIGDSTDTQYFGPGTRLTVL.

The genes are TRBV5-6 and TRBJ2-7, with D possibly being TRBD2 (7 bases). The CDR3 sequence is 16 residues long. The germline V and J ends were trimmed by 3 bases and 2 bases, with 18 bases remaining between them. Germline CDR1 is SGHDT and CDR2 is YYEEEE. In DNA, the CDR3 is TGTGCCAGCAGCTCGAGGGGGGAGGGGTCCCCCTACGAGCAGTACTTC. Protein product: CASSSRGEGSPYEQYF.

The chain combines TRBV15 with TRBJ2-3; no clear D gene. Trimming shortened V by 1 base and J by 6 bases, and 8 bases separated the two germline ends. The CDR3 length is 13 residues. Germline values: CDR1 LNHNV, CDR2 YYDKDF (reference sequence). This chain's CDR3 is CATSRGPSDTQYF. CDR3 in DNA: TGTGCCACCAGCAGAGGCCCCTCGGATACGCAGTATTTT. The full variable domain, completed using reference TRBV15 and TRBJ2-3, is DAMVIQNPRYQVTQFGKPVTLSCSQTLNHNVMYWYQQKSSQAPKLLFHYYDKDFNNEADTPDNFQSRRPNTSFCFLDIRSPGLGDTAMYLCATSRGPSDTQYFGPGTRLTVL.

This chain links TRBV11-2 with TRBJ1-5; D is unresolved. This CDR3 is built from 15 residues. Trimming pared 3 bases from V and 0 bases from J, leaving 9 bases between. Germline-derived CDR1 and CDR2 are SGHAT and FQNNGV. The CDR3 sequence: CASSFSPDSNQPQHF. The CDR3 DNA is TGTGCCAGCAGCTTCTCTCCCGATAGCAATCAGCCCCAGCATTTT.

V is TRBV7-3 and J is TRBJ1-1, with D perhaps TRBD1 (5 bases). Germline lookup yields CDR1 SGHTA and CDR2 FQGTGA. Trimming cost V 5 bases and J 12 bases, with 22 bases left between them. The CDR3 extends over 14 amino acids. The CDR3 loop is CASSAGLLEWATFF. In DNA, the CDR3 is TGTGCCAGCAGCGCGGGACTGCTAGAATGGGCGACTTTCTTT. Supplemented by reference TRBV7-3 and TRBJ1-1, the full variable domain reads GAGVSQTPSNKVTEKGKYVELRCDPISGHTALYWYRQSLGQGPEFLIYFQGTGAADDSGLPNDRFFAVRPEGSVSTLKIQRTERGDSAVYLCASSAGLLEWATFFGQGTRLTVV.

The rearrangement links TRBV2 to TRBJ2-1; TRBD2 matches at 12 bases. CDR3 size: 15 residues. Trimming removed 3 bases from V and 6 bases from J; junction bases left unmatched: 3. Germline V gene sequence: CDR1 SNHLY, CDR2 FYNNEI. The CDR3 spells CASSDTSGGPNEQFF. The CDR3 coding sequence is TGTGCCAGCAGTGATACTAGCGGGGGGCCCAATGAGCAGTTCTTC. The full variable domain, in which reference TRBV2 and TRBJ2-1 provide the parts outside the CDR3, is EPEVTQTPSHQVTQMGQEVILRCVPISNHLYFYWYRQILGQKVEFLVSFYNNEISEKSEIFDDQFSVERPDGSNFTLKIRSTKLEDSAMYFCASSDTSGGPNEQFFGPGTRLTVL.

This chain joins TRBV19 and TRBJ1-4; TRBD1 agrees at 8 bases. Germline-derived CDR1 and CDR2 are LNHDA and SQIVND (reference sequence). With V trimmed by 6 bases and J by 7 bases, 7 bases remained unmatched. The CDR3 is made up of 14 amino acids. The CDR3 is CASRYGQGSEKLFF. The CDR3 bases are TGTGCCAGTAGATACGGACAGGGTAGTGAAAAACTGTTTTTT. The full variable domain, completed using reference TRBV19 and TRBJ1-4, is DGGITQSPKYLFRKEGQNVTLSCEQNLNHDAMYWYRQDPGQGLRLIYYSQIVNDFQKGDIAEGYSVSREKKESFPLTVTSAQKNPTAFYLCASRYGQGSEKLFFGSGTQLSVL.

There are a few counts of this clone. This sequence joins TRBV19 and TRBJ1-2; D possibly corresponds to TRBD1 (5 bases). This CDR3 is 11 amino acids long. Trimming took off 6 bases at V and 8 bases at J, with 10 bases between the two ends. Per the germline V gene, CDR1 is LNHDA and CDR2 is SQIVND (reference sequence). DNA of the CDR3: TGTGCCAGTAGGGGGGTCAAAGGCTACACCTTC. Amino acid sequence: CASRGVKGYTF.

This clone has just a few counts. This sequence joins TRBV5-4 and TRBJ1-1, with a possible D match to TRBD1 (5 bases). The CDR3 covers 11 residues. Germline values: CDR1 SGHNT, CDR2 YYREEE (reference sequence). The chain's CDR3 is CAFGQNTEAFF. CDR3 coding DNA: TGTGCATTTGGACAGAACACTGAAGCTTTCTTT.

The chain links TRBV7-9 to TRBJ2-1; TRBD2 aligns across 8 bases. The germline V gene has CDR1 SEHNR and CDR2 FQNEAQ (reference sequence). With V trimmed by 4 bases and J by 5 bases, 7 bases remained unmatched. The CDR3 extends over 15 amino acids. The CDR3 DNA reads TGTGCCAGCAGCTCATTGACTAGCGTCGACAATGAGCAGTTCTTC. Amino acids: CASSSLTSVDNEQFF.

The V and J genes are TRBV11-3 and TRBJ1-1; D uncertain. V gave up 1 base and J gave up 2 bases, with 5 bases separating them. The length of the CDR3 is 13 residues. Germline V gene sequence: CDR1 SGHNT, CDR2 YENEEA. The CDR3 DNA is TGTGCCAGCAGCTTAGTCCCAAACACTGAAGCTTTCTTT. Amino acids: CASSLVPNTEAFF.

The chain has TRBV18 and TRBJ2-3; D call uncertain. The CDR3 loop spans 13 amino acids. Looked up from germline, CDR1 is KGHSH and CDR2 is LQKENI. V was shortened by 5 bases and J by 2 bases, with 8 bases between the two germline ends. CDR3 bases: TGTGCCAGCTCAACTTCCCTCACAGATACGCAGTATTTT. Its translation is CASSTSLTDTQYF.

This clone was counted only a few times. The rearrangement links TRBV19 to TRBJ1-2; 9 positions agree with TRBD1. V lost 4 bases, J lost 3 bases, and 6 bases stayed unmatched. CDR1 LNHDA and CDR2 SQIVND come from the germline V gene (reference sequence). The CDR3 is 15 amino acids. CDR3 protein: CASSTAGTGYYGYTF. For the CDR3, the DNA is TGTGCCAGTAGTACCGCCGGGACAGGGTACTATGGCTACACCTTC.

The gene calls are TRBV30 and TRBJ2-4; weak D call: TRBD2 (6 bases). Between the trimmed V and J ends, which lost 0 bases and 6 bases, there was a span of 9 bases. The CDR3 consists of 13 residues. The germline gives CDR1 GTSNPN, CDR2 SVGIG (reference sequence). The DNA for the CDR3 is TGTGCCTGGAGTGTGAGCGGGCGAAACATTCAGTACTTC. Translated: CAWSVSGRNIQYF.

The chain employs TRBV21-1 and TRBJ2-2; the DNA was not compared with TRBD2, the D call given in the table. TRBV21-1 is annotated as a pseudogene. The CDR3 totals 23 residues. CDR3 DNA sequence: TGTGCCAGCAGCAAAGACGAAAAGACTAGCGGGAGGGCCCTCGATAATTGGACCGGGGAGCTGTTTTTT. Protein sequence: CASSKDEKTSGRALDNWTGELFF.

The chain recombines TRBV19 with TRBJ2-3, with D unclear. The CDR3 contains 12 residues. From germline, CDR1 is LNHDA and CDR2 SQIVND (reference sequence). V lost 5 bases, J lost 4 bases, and 7 bases lay in between. As DNA, the CDR3 is TGTGCCAGTAGTCCCCAGGCAGATACGCAGTATTTT. This sequence encodes CASSPQADTQYF.

The chain recombines TRBV30 with TRBJ1-2, with D possibly TRBD1 on 6 matching bases. The germline V gene encodes CDR1 GTSNPN and CDR2 SVGIG (reference sequence). The CDR3 extends over 14 amino acids. Deletions cut 2 bases from V and 5 bases from J, with 15 bases between. CDR3 nucleotide sequence: TGTGCCTGGAGTCCCTTATCGCAGGGGTATGGCTACACCTTC. Amino acid sequence: CAWSPLSQGYGYTF.

The chain links TRBV19 to TRBJ1-2, with D possibly TRBD1 on 5 matching bases. The V end lost 4 bases, the J end lost 1 base, and 10 bases lay between the germline ends. This CDR3 region has 14 residues. Germline CDR1 and CDR2: LNHDA and SQIVND (reference sequence). CDR3: CASSRDGNNYGYTF. The CDR3 bases are TGTGCCAGTAGTAGGGACGGAAATAACTATGGCTACACCTTC.

The chain employs TRBV15 and TRBJ1-4, with TRBD1 identical over 7 bases. V lost 4 bases and J lost 10; bases outside the gene matches: 12. Germline CDR1 reads LNHNV; CDR2 reads YYDKDF (reference sequence). The CDR3 extends over 15 amino acids. The CDR3 region has the DNA TGTGCCACCAGCATACGGACAGGATTGATTGGAAAACTGTTTTTT. Its protein is CATSIRTGLIGKLFF.

The chain uses TRBV14 and TRBJ1-5; 7 bases are a match to TRBD1. The CDR3 is 14 amino acids. With V trimmed by 4 bases and J by 4 bases, 4 bases remained unmatched. The V gene's germline CDR1 is SGHDN and CDR2 FVKESK. The CDR3 DNA reads as TGTGCCAGCAGCCGAACAGGGGTTAATCAGCCCCAGCATTTT. Translating it yields CASSRTGVNQPQHF.

The rearrangement uses TRBV5-6 and TRBJ2-7; D perhaps matches TRBD1 (5 bases). Deletions cut 0 bases from V and 7 bases from J, with 11 bases between. This CDR3 has 13 residues. Germline CDR1 and CDR2: SGHDT and YYEEEE. This CDR3 is CASSLGTRREQYF. In DNA form, the CDR3 reads TGTGCCAGCAGCTTGGGGACAAGGCGGGAGCAGTACTTC.

This clone was recorded a few times. This sequence joins TRBV5-1 and TRBJ1-5, with 9 bases that match TRBD1. The V gene's germline CDR1 is SGHRS and CDR2 YFSETQ. The CDR3 loop spans 14 amino acids. V shed 1 base, J shed 7 bases, and the junction held 3 bases outside the gene matches. The CDR3 coding sequence is TGCGCCAGCAGCTTGAGAACAGGGGGCCAGCCCCAGCATTTT. This encodes CASSLRTGGQPQHF.

This clone has more than one count but fewer than ten. The chain recombines TRBV2 with TRBJ1-5; 7 bases map to TRBD1. Germline CDR1 is SNHLY and CDR2 is FYNNEI. The V segment lost 1 base and the J segment 6 bases; nucleotides outside the gene matches: 6. The CDR3 has 15 amino acids. The CDR3: CASSEDVTGTQPQHF. The CDR3 DNA sequence: TGTGCCAGCAGTGAAGACGTGACAGGGACTCAGCCCCAGCATTTT.

This clone has more than one count but fewer than ten. J is TRBJ1-2 and V is TRBV4-2; 8 positions match TRBD1. The ends lost 4 bases at V and 10 bases at J; junction bases unmatched: 11. The V gene's germline CDR1 is LGHNA and CDR2 YNFKEQ. The CDR3 is 14 residues long. DNA of the CDR3: TGTGCCAGCAGCCCAGACAGGGGCTTTTGGGACTACACCTTC. Protein sequence: CASSPDRGFWDYTF.

The CDR3 nucleotides are TGCGCCAGCAGCTTCGGAAGACTAGCGGGGATTAAAGATACGCAGTATTTT. Amino acid sequence: CASSFGRLAGIKDTQYF. The chain links TRBV5-1 to TRBJ2-3; 11 bases match TRBD2. The germline V gene has CDR1 SGHRS and CDR2 YFSETQ. Trimming removed 2 bases from V and 5 bases from J; junction bases left unmatched: 10. This CDR3 region has 17 residues.